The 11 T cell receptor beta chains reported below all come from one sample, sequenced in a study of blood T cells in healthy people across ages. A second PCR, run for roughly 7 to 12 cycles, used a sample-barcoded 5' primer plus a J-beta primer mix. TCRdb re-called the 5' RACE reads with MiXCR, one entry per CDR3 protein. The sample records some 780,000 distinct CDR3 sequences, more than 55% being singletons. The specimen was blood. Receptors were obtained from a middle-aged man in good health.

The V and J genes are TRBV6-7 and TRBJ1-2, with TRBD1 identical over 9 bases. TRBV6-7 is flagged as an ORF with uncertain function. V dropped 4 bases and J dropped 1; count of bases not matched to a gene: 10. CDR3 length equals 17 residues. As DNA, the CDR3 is TGTGCCAGCAGTTCCCGGGACAGGGAGATTTTTAACTATGGCTACACCTTC. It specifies CASSSRDREIFNYGYTF.

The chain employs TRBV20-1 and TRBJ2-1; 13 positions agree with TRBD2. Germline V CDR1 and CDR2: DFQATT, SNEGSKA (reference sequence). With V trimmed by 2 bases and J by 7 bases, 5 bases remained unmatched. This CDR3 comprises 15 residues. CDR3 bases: TGCAGTGCTAGACCGGGACTAGCGGGAAGGAATGAGCAGTTCTTC. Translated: CSARPGLAGRNEQFF.

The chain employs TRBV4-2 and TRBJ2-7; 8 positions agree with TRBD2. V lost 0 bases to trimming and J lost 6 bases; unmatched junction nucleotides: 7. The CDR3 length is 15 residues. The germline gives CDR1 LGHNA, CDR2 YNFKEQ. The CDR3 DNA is TGTGCCAGCAGCCAAGACAAGCGGGAGTACTGCGAGCAGTACTTC. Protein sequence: CASSQDKREYCEQYF.

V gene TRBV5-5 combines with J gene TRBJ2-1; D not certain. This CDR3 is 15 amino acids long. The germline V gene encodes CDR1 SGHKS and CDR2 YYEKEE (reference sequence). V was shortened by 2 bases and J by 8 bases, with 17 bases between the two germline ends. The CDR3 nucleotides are TGTGCCAGCAGCTTCGGACCTCTAAACCGCGATGAGCAGTTCTTC. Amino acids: CASSFGPLNRDEQFF. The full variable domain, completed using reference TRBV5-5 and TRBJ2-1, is DAGVTQSPTHLIKTRGQQVTLRCSPISGHKSVSWYQQVLGQGPQFIFQYYEKEERGRGNFPDRFSARQFPNYSSELNVNALLLGDSALYLCASSFGPLNRDEQFFGPGTRLTVL.

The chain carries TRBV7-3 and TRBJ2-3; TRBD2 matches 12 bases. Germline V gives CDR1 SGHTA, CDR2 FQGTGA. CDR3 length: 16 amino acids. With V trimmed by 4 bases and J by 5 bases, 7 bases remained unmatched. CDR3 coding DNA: TGTGCCAGCAGCTCCGGACTAGCGGGGAGGGGAGATACGCAGTATTTT. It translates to CASSSGLAGRGDTQYF.

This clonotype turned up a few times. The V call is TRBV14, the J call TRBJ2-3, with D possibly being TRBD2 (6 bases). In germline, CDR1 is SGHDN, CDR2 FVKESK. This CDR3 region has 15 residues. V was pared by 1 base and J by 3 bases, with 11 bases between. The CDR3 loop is CASSQVGGRTDTQYF. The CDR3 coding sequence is TGTGCCAGCAGCCAAGTGGGAGGACGTACAGATACGCAGTATTTT.

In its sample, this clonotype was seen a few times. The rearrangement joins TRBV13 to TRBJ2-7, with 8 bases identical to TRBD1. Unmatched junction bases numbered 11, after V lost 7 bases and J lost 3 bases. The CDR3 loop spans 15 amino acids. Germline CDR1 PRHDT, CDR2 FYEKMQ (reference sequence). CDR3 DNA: TGTGCCAGCAAGCTTGCGGCAGGGGGCTTCTACGAGCAGTACTTC. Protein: CASKLAAGGFYEQYF. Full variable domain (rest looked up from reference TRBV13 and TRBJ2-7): AAGVIQSPRHLIKEKRETATLKCYPIPRHDTVYWYQQGPGQDPQFLISFYEKMQSDKGSIPDRFSAQQFSDYHSELNMSSLELGDSALYFCASKLAAGGFYEQYFGPGTRLTVT.

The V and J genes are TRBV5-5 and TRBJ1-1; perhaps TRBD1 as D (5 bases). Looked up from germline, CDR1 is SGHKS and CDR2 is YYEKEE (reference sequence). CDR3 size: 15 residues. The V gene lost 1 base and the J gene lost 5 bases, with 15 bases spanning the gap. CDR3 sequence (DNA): TGTGCCAGCAGCTTGTTTCGGCCAGGGAGGACTGAAGCTTTCTTT. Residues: CASSLFRPGRTEAFF.

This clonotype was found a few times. As DNA, the CDR3 is TGCAGTGCTAGAGACGGCGGTTCTGGTCTCTACGAGCAGTACTTC. Translation: CSARDGGSGLYEQYF. V and J are TRBV20-1 and TRBJ2-7; D ambiguous. The CDR3 spans 15 residues. Germline V gene lookup returns CDR1 DFQATT and CDR2 SNEGSKA (reference sequence). Trimming removed 0 bases at V and 3 bases at J, with 15 bases between.

The CDR3: CASSEGRKQYF. Here the CDR3 DNA reads TGTGCCAGCAGTGAGGGACGAAAGCAGTATTTT. V and J are TRBV25-1 and TRBJ2-3; D could derive from TRBD1 or TRBD2 (5 bases each). The length of the CDR3 is 11 residues. Germline CDR1 MGHDK, CDR2 SYGVNS. Trimming removed 3 bases at V and 11 bases at J, with 9 bases between.

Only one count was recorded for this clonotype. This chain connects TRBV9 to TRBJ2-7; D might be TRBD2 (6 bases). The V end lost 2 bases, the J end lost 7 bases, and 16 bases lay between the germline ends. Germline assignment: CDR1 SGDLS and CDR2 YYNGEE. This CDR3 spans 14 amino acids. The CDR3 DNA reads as TGTGCCAGCAGCGTTGAAATCGGGAGATATGAGCAGTACTTC. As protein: CASSVEIGRYEQYF. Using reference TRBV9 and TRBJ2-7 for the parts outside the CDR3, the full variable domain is DSGVTQTPKHLITATGQRVTLRCSPRSGDLSVYWYQQSLDQGLQFLIQYYNGEERAKGNILERFSAQQFPDLHSELNLSSLELGDSALYFCASSVEIGRYEQYFGPGTRLTVT.